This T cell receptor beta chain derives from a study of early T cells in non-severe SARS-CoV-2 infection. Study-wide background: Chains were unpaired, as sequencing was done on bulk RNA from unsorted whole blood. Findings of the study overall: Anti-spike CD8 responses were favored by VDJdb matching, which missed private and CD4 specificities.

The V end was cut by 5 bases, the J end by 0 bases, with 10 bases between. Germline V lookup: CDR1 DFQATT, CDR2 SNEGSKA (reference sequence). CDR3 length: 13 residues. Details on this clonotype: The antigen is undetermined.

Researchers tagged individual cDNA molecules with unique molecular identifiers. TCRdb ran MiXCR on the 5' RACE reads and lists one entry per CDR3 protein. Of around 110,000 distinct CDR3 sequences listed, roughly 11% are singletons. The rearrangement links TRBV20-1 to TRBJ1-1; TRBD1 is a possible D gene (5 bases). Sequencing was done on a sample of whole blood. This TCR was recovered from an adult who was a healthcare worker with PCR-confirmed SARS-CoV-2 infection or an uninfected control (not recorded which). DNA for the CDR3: TGCAGTGCTGAGGAGGACATGAACACTGAAGCTTTCTTT. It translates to CSAEEDMNTEAFF.